This record concerns one TCR beta chain sequence. One junction end disagrees with the germline gene, perhaps due to a read error. The CDR3 runs to 19 residues. Germline CDR1 SEHNR, CDR2 FQNEAQ (reference sequence). The study included ophthalmopathy patients with Clinical Activity Score at least 3, NOSPECS grade at least 4 and duration under 3 months. This specimen comes from a study of T cells in Graves' hyperthyroidism and ophthalmopathy. Study as a whole: Specimen type is peripheral blood, collected at initial diagnosis prior to any treatment.

It was RNA transcripts that yielded the amplified TCR beta CDR3 regions. HTBI primers were the set used in a first-round RT-PCR of the TCR CDR3. A single record per CDR3 protein comes from TCRdb applying MiXCR to the multiplex PCR reads. Of 550,000 to 600,000 distinct CDR3 sequences listed, 14% are singletons. The sequencing input was blood. This chain connects TRBV7-9 to TRBJ2-2, with TRBD2 matching 14 bases. This sequence was found in a young woman with Graves' ophthalmopathy. DNA for the CDR3: TGTGCCAGCAGCTTAGGGTTCCCGGGACTAGCGGGAGCGGACGGGGAGCTGGTTTTT. It specifies CASSLGFPGLAGADGELVF.